These 28 T cell receptor beta chains were sequenced from one sample in a study of OX40 agonist ivuxolimab in advanced cancers. Data came from immunoSEQ multiplex PCR; TCRdb stores just in-frame clones and leaves some out. The data hold 35,000 to 50,000 clones, with more than 80% observed a single time. Here the sequenced sample was CD4+ or CD8+ T cells sorted from blood, taken in a trial of the OX40 agonist ivuxolimab. Receptor source: an adult with an advanced solid tumor such as melanoma, head and neck, liver or kidney cancer.

This rearrangement joins TRBV5-1 to TRBJ1-1; 7 positions agree with TRBD1. V lost 0 bases and J lost 0; bases outside the gene matches: 8. The germline V gene has CDR1 SGHRS and CDR2 YFSETQ. The CDR3 extends over 17 amino acids. The CDR3 here is CASSLGGDSFMNTEAFF. The CDR3 DNA follows: TGCGCCAGCAGCTTGGGAGGGGACAGCTTCATGAACACTGAAGCTTTCTTT.

The chain carries TRBV4-3 and TRBJ1-2; no clear D gene. CDR1 is LGHNA, CDR2 YSLEER, per germline. Trimming stripped 0 bases from V and 5 bases from J, with 13 bases between. This CDR3 spans 15 amino acids. In nucleotides, the CDR3 is TGCGCCAGCAGCCAAGATAGCGGAAGGCGATATGGCTACACCTTC. Its protein product is CASSQDSGRRYGYTF.

This clone was recorded only once. As DNA, the CDR3 is TGTGCCAGTTCGACGGGACACGGACCGAACACTGAAGCTTTCTTT. Protein product: CASSTGHGPNTEAFF. The V call is TRBV19, the J call TRBJ1-1; D is possibly TRBD1 (6 bases). The CDR3 length is 15 residues. V lost 8 bases to trimming and J lost 1 base, with 17 bases between them. The germline V gene encodes CDR1 LNHDA and CDR2 SQIVND (reference sequence).

V gene TRBV5-1 combines with J gene TRBJ2-3; 11 bases agree with TRBD2. V trimming: 0 bases; J trimming: 4 bases; junction bases outside the gene matches: 1. Germline assignment: CDR1 SGHRS and CDR2 YFSETQ. The CDR3 consists of 15 residues. The chain's CDR3 is CASSLVAGGPDTQYF. For the CDR3, the DNA is TGCGCCAGCAGCTTGGTAGCGGGAGGGCCAGATACGCAGTATTTT.

Notes on this clone: At one of its ends the junction is not consistent with the germline gene, which may arise from a read error. The chain uses TRBV7-7 and TRBJ2-7; D may correspond to TRBD1 or TRBD2 (6 bases each). Germline V gene data show CDR1 as SSHAT and CDR2 as FNYEAQ (reference sequence). This CDR3 region has 18 residues. The CDR3 sequence: CASSRHWTRGLWVYEQYF. CDR3 in DNA: TGTGCTAGCAGTCGTCACTGGACTCGGGGGCTCTGGGTATACGAGCAGTACTTC.

The chain joins TRBV19 to TRBJ1-4, with D perhaps matching TRBD1 (6 bases). V was pared by 6 bases and J by 8 bases, with 13 bases between. The CDR3 extends over 13 amino acids. The germline V gene encodes CDR1 LNHDA and CDR2 SQIVND (reference sequence). The CDR3 loop reads CASRGGGREKLFF. The CDR3 nucleotides read TGTGCCAGTAGGGGGGGCGGGAGAGAAAAACTGTTTTTT.

The chain employs TRBV28 and TRBJ1-2; D remains unclear. The CDR3 is made up of 14 amino acids. Germline V CDR1 and CDR2: MDHEN, SYDVKM. V was clipped by 2 bases and J by 3 bases, with 10 bases between them. The CDR3 spells CASSLGPTDYGYTF. The DNA of the CDR3 is TGTGCCAGCAGTTTAGGTCCCACAGACTATGGCTACACCTTC.

This rearrangement joins TRBV4-2 to TRBJ2-1, with 9 bases that match TRBD2. Germline V lookup: CDR1 LGHNA, CDR2 YNFKEQ. J lost 5 bases, V lost 1 base, and 12 bases had no gene match. The CDR3 has 18 residues. CDR3 sequence (DNA): TGTGCCAGCAGCCAAGGGGCGTTTAGGCTAGCGGGGCACAATGAGCAGTTCTTC. Amino acid sequence: CASSQGAFRLAGHNEQFF.

This clone was observed once. The gene calls are TRBV12-5 and TRBJ1-1; D is possibly TRBD1 (6 bases). Germline assignment: CDR1 LGHNT and CDR2 FRNRAP. The CDR3 contains 12 residues. V was clipped by 7 bases and J by 6 bases, with 12 bases between them. CDR3 DNA sequence: TGTGCTAGTGCCCTGGACAGCTCTGAAGCTTTCTTT. Translated: CASALDSSEAFF.

This clone was detected only once. V usage is TRBV28 and J usage is TRBJ1-2; D is undetermined. Per the germline V gene, CDR1 is MDHEN and CDR2 is SYDVKM. V lost 11 bases, J lost 0 bases, and 10 bases lay in between. This CDR3 region has 12 residues. CDR3 in amino acids: CASGNTNYGYTF. The CDR3 bases are TGTGCCTCGGGGAATACTAACTATGGCTACACCTTC.

The V gene is TRBV5-4, the J gene TRBJ2-7; D gene unclear. The CDR3 totals 13 residues. Trimming shortened V by 0 bases and J by 4 bases, and 8 bases separated the two germline ends. Germline V lookup: CDR1 SGHNT, CDR2 YYREEE (reference sequence). CDR3 loop: CASSLDRIYEQYF. The CDR3 DNA reads as TGTGCCAGCAGCTTGGACAGAATATACGAGCAGTACTTC. Filled out from reference TRBV5-4 and TRBJ2-7, the complete variable domain reads ETGVTQSPTHLIKTRGQQVTLRCSSQSGHNTVSWYQQALGQGPQFIFQYYREEENGRGNFPPRFSGLQFPNYSSELNVNALELDDSALYLCASSLDRIYEQYFGPGTRLTVT.

The chain uses TRBV7-9 and TRBJ1-4, with D hard to call. CDR1 and CDR2 (germline): SEHNR, FQNEAQ (reference sequence). The V end lost 1 base, the J end lost 1 base, and 4 bases lay between the germline ends. This CDR3 region has 14 residues. CDR3 sequence: CASSLGLTNEKLFF. The DNA of the CDR3 is TGTGCCAGCAGCTTAGGGTTAACTAATGAAAAACTGTTTTTT.

The chain joins TRBV6-1 to TRBJ2-5; TRBD1 matches 9 bases. The CDR3 is 16 residues long. CDR1 and CDR2 from the germline V gene are MNHNS and SASEGT. J lost 0 bases, V lost 4 bases, and 6 bases had no gene match. The CDR3 loop reads CASSGNRGLYQETQYF. CDR3 in DNA: TGTGCCAGCAGTGGAAACAGGGGGCTATACCAAGAGACCCAGTACTTC.

This chain connects TRBV2 to TRBJ2-5; weak D call: TRBD2 (6 bases). Trimming cost V 1 base and J 5 bases, with 17 bases left between them. The CDR3 length is 16 residues. Germline V gives CDR1 SNHLY, CDR2 FYNNEI. The CDR3 sequence: CASSEGGRPGRETQYF. In DNA, the CDR3 is TGTGCCAGCAGTGAAGGAGGCCGACCGGGGAGGGAGACCCAGTACTTC.

The chain recombines TRBV29-1 with TRBJ1-2, with 8 positions matching TRBD1. Looked up from germline, CDR1 is SQVTM and CDR2 is ANQGSEA. J gave up 6 bases and V 4 bases, and 10 bases lay outside the gene matches. This CDR3 has 14 amino acids. CDR3 bases: TGCAGCGTTGCGCCGACAGGGGATTATAATGGCTACACCTTC. It specifies CSVAPTGDYNGYTF.

The chain links TRBV15 to TRBJ1-4, with D uncertain. The ends were cut back, 0 bases at V and 4 bases at J, with 9 bases in the middle. CDR3 length: 15 amino acids. Germline CDR1 and CDR2: LNHNV and YYDKDF (reference sequence). The CDR3 DNA sequence: TGTGCCACCAGCAGAGAGATAGGCCTTAATGAAAAACTGTTTTTT. Its protein is CATSREIGLNEKLFF.

V and J are TRBV7-2 and TRBJ2-5; D ambiguous. V gave up 2 bases and J gave up 4 bases, with 11 bases separating them. The CDR3 runs to 14 residues. CDR1 and CDR2 from the germline V gene are SGHTA and FQGNSA. The CDR3 bases are TGTGCCAGCAGCTTAATTCCCGTCGGAGAGACCCAGTACTTC. It translates to CASSLIPVGETQYF.

The chain is built from TRBV10-3 and TRBJ2-1, with 8 bases fitting TRBD1. The germline CDR1 and CDR2 sequences are ENHRY and SYGVKD. The CDR3 is made up of 15 amino acids. Trimming at V came to 0 bases and at J to 6 bases, leaving 4 bases not matched to a gene. The CDR3: CAISESRTGSNEQFF. CDR3 nucleotides: TGTGCCATCAGTGAGTCAAGGACAGGGAGCAATGAGCAGTTCTTC.

The rearrangement uses TRBV5-1 and TRBJ2-5; 9 bases are a match to TRBD2. Per the germline V gene, CDR1 is SGHRS and CDR2 is YFSETQ. The trim removed 2 bases at V and 2 bases at J, leaving 13 bases unmatched. The CDR3 covers 18 residues. In DNA, the CDR3 is TGCGCCAGCAGCTTAGGGGCGGGAGGGAAGAGCACGCAAGAGACCCAGTACTTC. Translated: CASSLGAGGKSTQETQYF.

The rearrangement uses TRBV5-6 and TRBJ2-3; D gene ambiguous. The CDR3 sequence is 14 residues long. V was clipped by 4 bases and J by 1 base, with 10 bases between them. The germline gives CDR1 SGHDT, CDR2 YYEEEE. CDR3 residues: CASSKPHRTDTQYF. CDR3 bases: TGTGCCAGCAGCAAACCTCACCGCACAGATACGCAGTATTTT.

This chain connects TRBV4-3 to TRBJ1-1; no definite D call. From germline, CDR1 is LGHNA and CDR2 YSLEER. V was pared by 0 bases and J by 0 bases, with 2 bases between. This CDR3 spans 13 amino acids. CDR3 sequence (DNA): TGCGCCAGCAGCCAAGAAATGAACACTGAAGCTTTCTTT. Translating gives CASSQEMNTEAFF.

V usage is TRBV7-9 and J usage is TRBJ2-1; 11 bases fit TRBD1. Unmatched junction bases numbered 11, after V lost 5 bases and J lost 8 bases. The germline V gene has CDR1 SEHNR and CDR2 FQNEAQ (reference sequence). The CDR3 runs 16 residues. The CDR3 sequence is CASSPGQGASWDEQFF. For the CDR3, the DNA is TGTGCCAGCAGCCCAGGACAGGGGGCCTCTTGGGATGAGCAGTTCTTC.

The chain couples TRBV6-5 to TRBJ1-2, with D uncertain. This CDR3 spans 13 amino acids. Per germline, CDR1 MNHEY and CDR2 SVGAGI. V lost 5 bases and J 2 bases, leaving 9 bases between the germline ends. CDR3 region: CASSKAGNYGYTF. Written as DNA, the CDR3 is TGTGCCAGCAGTAAAGCGGGGAACTATGGCTACACCTTC.

The chain links TRBV7-2 to TRBJ2-7; D ambiguous. The CDR3 totals 14 residues. Germline CDR1 reads SGHTA; CDR2 reads FQGNSA. The ends were cut back, 5 bases at V and 4 bases at J, with 15 bases in the middle. CDR3 in DNA: TGTGCCAGCAGCCCATCGAGGACGGCGTACGAGCAGTACTTC. The encoded protein is CASSPSRTAYEQYF.

The chain uses TRBV7-2 and TRBJ2-1; no reliable D call. This CDR3 region has 13 residues. Germline CDR1 reads SGHTA; CDR2 reads FQGNSA. Trimming pared 5 bases from V and 8 bases from J, leaving 13 bases between. The DNA of the CDR3 is TGTGCCAGCAGCCCGTCGGGCGGCGATGAGCAGTTCTTC. This translates into CASSPSGGDEQFF.

The gene calls are TRBV5-6 and TRBJ2-1; D may be TRBD2 (6 bases). This CDR3 contains 14 residues. Per the germline V gene, CDR1 is SGHDT and CDR2 is YYEEEE. The germline V and J ends were trimmed by 1 base and 7 bases, with 12 bases remaining between them. The CDR3 spells CASSLLLASNEQFF. Here the CDR3 DNA reads TGTGCCAGCAGCTTGTTACTAGCTTCGAATGAGCAGTTCTTC. The variable domain in full, completed from reference TRBV5-6 and TRBJ2-1, reads DAGVTQSPTHLIKTRGQQVTLRCSPKSGHDTVSWYQQALGQGPQFIFQYYEEEERQRGNFPDRFSGHQFPNYSSELNVNALLLGDSALYLCASSLLLASNEQFFGPGTRLTVL.

This chain joins TRBV7-2 and TRBJ2-7; D may be TRBD2 (7 bases). The CDR3 consists of 14 residues. Between the trimmed V and J ends, which lost 5 bases and 4 bases, there was a span of 15 bases. Per germline, CDR1 SGHTA and CDR2 FQGNSA. CDR3 nucleotides: TGTGCCAGCAGCCTGGGGGGGGGCGTTTACGAGCAGTACTTC. It specifies CASSLGGGVYEQYF.

This chain connects TRBV7-2 to TRBJ1-4; 9 bases align to TRBD1. V lost 4 bases, J lost 1 base, and 4 bases stayed unmatched. This CDR3 comprises 16 residues. CDR1 SGHTA and CDR2 FQGNSA come from the germline V gene. The CDR3 DNA sequence: TGTGCCAGCAGCTCGGGACAGGGCGAAACTAATGAAAAACTGTTTTTT. It codes for CASSSGQGETNEKLFF.